Presented here are 28 T cell receptor beta chains from one specimen sequenced in a study of response to subunit inactivated influenza vaccine. TCRdb reanalysed the RT-PCR reads using MiXCR and keeps one entry per CDR3 protein. The profile shows 800,000 or so distinct CDR3 sequences, over 20% of them singletons. Sequenced here: PBMCs from blood, sampled 5 days after vaccination. These receptors all stem from a middle-aged man who received an inactivated influenza vaccine.

This clonotype appeared once. V usage is TRBV9 and J usage is TRBJ2-3; 7 nucleotides align to TRBD1. Germline V CDR1 and CDR2: SGDLS, YYNGEE. V lost 4 bases and J lost 3; bases outside the gene matches: 14. CDR3 length equals 17 residues. CDR3 nucleotides: TGTGCCAGCAGCCCTAGACAGGGTTCCTTCCTTACAGATACGCAGTATTTT. It specifies CASSPRQGSFLTDTQYF.

Only a few counts were recorded for this clonotype. The chain joins TRBV4-1 to TRBJ2-5; D gene uncertain. Germline lookup yields CDR1 MGHRA and CDR2 YSYEKL. With 1 base removed from V and 2 bases from J, the gap between germline ends came to 8 bases. The CDR3 is made up of 14 amino acids. In DNA, the CDR3 is TGCGCCAGCAGCCAAGGGGCTCATCAAGAGACCCAGTACTTC. Translated, it gives CASSQGAHQETQYF.

CDR3 nucleotide sequence: TGTGCCATCAGAGCAGGGGGAACTGAAGCTTTCTTT. Translated, it gives CAIRAGGTEAFF. This sequence joins TRBV10-3 and TRBJ1-1; 7 bases agree with TRBD1. The CDR3 runs to 12 residues. Trimming removed 6 bases from V and 5 bases from J; junction bases left unmatched: 3. Germline CDR1 and CDR2: ENHRY and SYGVKD.

This chain joins TRBV9 and TRBJ1-3; TRBD1 agrees at 7 bases. The V and J ends lost 4 bases and 7 bases, in that order; junction bases with no gene match: 8. The CDR3 runs to 14 residues. The V gene's germline CDR1 is SGDLS and CDR2 YYNGEE. CDR3 DNA sequence: TGTGCCAGCAGCCCAGGGGGACAGTCCAACACCATATATTTT. This translates into CASSPGGQSNTIYF.

The V gene is TRBV2, the J gene TRBJ2-3, with unresolved D. Trimming took 6 bases from V and 2 from J, leaving 15 bases between them. The CDR3 has 15 amino acids. Germline V gene lookup returns CDR1 SNHLY and CDR2 FYNNEI. CDR3 in amino acids: CASSSTRHPTDTQYF. The CDR3 bases are TGTGCCAGCAGCTCAACCCGACACCCCACAGATACGCAGTATTTT.

This chain joins TRBV27 and TRBJ2-7, with D possibly being TRBD1 (5 bases). Looked up from germline, CDR1 is MNHEY and CDR2 is SMNVEV (reference sequence). This CDR3 comprises 14 residues. V lost 4 bases and J 3 bases, leaving 13 bases between the germline ends. DNA for the CDR3: TGTGCCAGCAGTTCGCAGGGTCCTGACTACGAGCAGTACTTC. Protein sequence: CASSSQGPDYEQYF.

The sample holds a few counts of this clonotype. The chain combines TRBV12-3 or TRBV12-4 with TRBJ2-7; D is uncertain. This CDR3 is 13 amino acids long. Deletions cut 6 bases from V and 3 bases from J, with 12 bases between. The DNA for the CDR3 is TGTGCCAGCAGCCTCCAGGTGGGCTACGAGCAGTACTTC. It codes for CASSLQVGYEQYF.

The chain recombines TRBV4-1 with TRBJ2-7; D gene ambiguous. CDR1 is MGHRA, CDR2 YSYEKL, per germline. The CDR3 is made up of 14 amino acids. V lost 1 base, J lost 6 bases, and 13 bases lay in between. The CDR3 loop is CASSQVSTVSEQYF. The CDR3 DNA sequence: TGCGCCAGCAGCCAAGTTAGCACAGTCTCCGAGCAGTACTTC.

The V and J genes are TRBV24-1 and TRBJ2-1; D remains unclear. This CDR3 contains 14 residues. Germline V lookup: CDR1 KGHDR, CDR2 SFDVKD. Trimming removed 3 bases at V and 8 bases at J, with 13 bases between. The CDR3 here is CATSDTRHGHEQFF. CDR3 nucleotide sequence: TGTGCCACCAGTGATACGCGACACGGCCATGAGCAGTTCTTC.

This clonotype was seen a few times. V is TRBV5-1 and J is TRBJ2-4, with 7 bases aligning to TRBD1. The ends lost 3 bases at V and 6 bases at J; junction bases unmatched: 9. Germline lookup yields CDR1 SGHRS and CDR2 YFSETQ. This CDR3 contains 15 residues. The CDR3 DNA reads TGCGCCAGCAGCTCCATGACAGGGTTGTCAAACATTCAGTACTTC. Its protein product is CASSSMTGLSNIQYF.

Only a few counts were recorded for this clonotype. The chain recombines TRBV7-8 with TRBJ1-1; tentatively, D is TRBD1 (5 bases). Looked up from germline, CDR1 is SGHVS and CDR2 is FQNEAQ. The CDR3 spans 14 residues. With 1 base removed from V and 4 bases from J, the gap between germline ends came to 10 bases. Here the CDR3 reads CASSLDRGVTEAFF. The CDR3 nucleotides read TGTGCCAGCAGCTTAGACAGAGGGGTCACTGAAGCTTTCTTT.

V usage is TRBV7-2 and J usage is TRBJ2-5; D remains ambiguous. Germline CDR1 reads SGHTA; CDR2 reads FQGNSA. This CDR3 has 10 amino acids. V was pared by 7 bases and J by 4 bases, with 4 bases between. The CDR3 DNA sequence: TGTGCCAGCACCCCAGAGACCCAGTACTTC. Protein sequence: CASTPETQYF.

This clonotype was seen repeatedly, ten times or more. The J gene is TRBJ1-2, the V gene TRBV10-3, with D uncertain. V shed 5 bases and J shed 4 bases, with 14 bases lying between them. Germline CDR1 is ENHRY and CDR2 is SYGVKD. The CDR3 covers 14 residues. The CDR3 is CAISIRSEGYGYTF. The CDR3 DNA is TGTGCCATCAGTATAAGATCAGAGGGCTATGGCTACACCTTC.

This clonotype has just a few counts. This sequence joins TRBV28 and TRBJ2-7; D may correspond to TRBD1 or TRBD2 (6 bases each). V gave up 3 bases and J gave up 3 bases, with 12 bases separating them. This CDR3 is built from 14 residues. Germline CDR1 MDHEN, CDR2 SYDVKM. The CDR3 DNA reads TGTGCCAGCAGTTTGACGGGGGCCGGCTACGAGCAGTACTTC. Its protein is CASSLTGAGYEQYF.

CDR3 in amino acids: CASSPQGLSTGELFF. In nucleotides, the CDR3 is TGCGCCAGCAGCCCCCAGGGGTTAAGCACCGGGGAGCTGTTTTTT. The chain combines TRBV5-1 with TRBJ2-2, with D possibly TRBD1 on 6 matching bases. Looked up from germline, CDR1 is SGHRS and CDR2 is YFSETQ. Trimming took 4 bases from V and 4 from J, leaving 14 bases between them. There are 15 residues in the CDR3.

This clonotype was seen a handful of times. The rearrangement uses TRBV6-2 or TRBV6-3 and TRBJ2-1; maybe TRBD2 (6 bases). Between the trimmed V and J ends, which lost 9 bases and 1 base, there was a span of 13 bases. The CDR3 runs 14 residues. Looked up from germline, CDR1 is MNHEY and CDR2 is SVGEGT. CDR3 sequence: CASRMGGSYNEQFF. The CDR3 DNA reads TGTGCCAGTCGTATGGGGGGATCCTACAATGAGCAGTTCTTC.

In its sample, this clonotype was seen a few times. The chain combines TRBV7-8 with TRBJ2-1; 11 bases map to TRBD2. Germline CDR1 reads SGHVS; CDR2 reads FQNEAQ. CDR3 size: 18 residues. V was pared by 2 bases and J by 0 bases, with 6 bases of the junction left unmatched. The CDR3 sequence is CASSLRSGRAHSYNEQFF. DNA for the CDR3: TGTGCCAGCAGCTTACGTAGCGGGAGGGCTCACTCCTACAATGAGCAGTTCTTC.

The chain is built from TRBV27 and TRBJ2-1; 7 nucleotides agree with TRBD2. Germline-derived CDR1 and CDR2 are MNHEY and SMNVEV (reference sequence). V was clipped by 1 base and J by 6 bases; unmatched bases: 3. The CDR3 has 14 residues. The CDR3 coding sequence is TGTGCCAGCAGTTTATGGGGCGGGAGCAATGAGCAGTTCTTC. Translation gives CASSLWGGSNEQFF.

This clonotype was counted only a few times. The V and J genes are TRBV4-1 and TRBJ1-4, with 8 bases identical to TRBD1. Germline assignment: CDR1 MGHRA and CDR2 YSYEKL. The junction had 10 bases not matched to a gene; V was cut back by 7 bases and J by 12 bases. The CDR3 totals 13 residues. As DNA, the CDR3 is TGCGCCAGCAATTATCAGGGGGCTGGACAACTGTTTTTT. This gives the protein CASNYQGAGQLFF.

This clonotype was counted a few times. The rearrangement links TRBV6-1 to TRBJ1-6, with 12 nucleotides matching TRBD1. CDR3 size: 18 residues. Germline assignment: CDR1 MNHNS and CDR2 SASEGT. With 7 bases clipped from V and 6 bases from J, the junction kept 13 bases outside the gene matches. CDR3 bases: TGTGCCAGCAACAACCGGGGGACAGGGGGCGCAGGTAATTCACCCCTCCACTTT. This translates into CASNNRGTGGAGNSPLHF.

This clonotype was observed a handful of times. The J gene is TRBJ2-1, the V gene TRBV14; no clear D. This CDR3 has 14 residues. Trimming took off 1 base at V and 6 bases at J, with 10 bases between the two ends. Germline CDR1 reads SGHDN; CDR2 reads FVKESK. The CDR3 loop is CASSQGITRNEQFF. The DNA for the CDR3 is TGTGCCAGCAGCCAAGGGATTACGCGCAATGAGCAGTTCTTC.

This clonotype turned up a few times. The chain recombines TRBV20-1 with TRBJ2-7; possibly TRBD1 for D (5 bases). This CDR3 contains 12 residues. Germline CDR1 is DFQATT and CDR2 is SNEGSKA (reference sequence). Trimming took off 6 bases at V and 2 bases at J, with 11 bases between the two ends. CDR3 loop: CSAKPQAYEQYF. CDR3 sequence (DNA): TGCAGTGCGAAACCACAGGCCTACGAGCAGTACTTC.

This rearrangement joins TRBV7-2 to TRBJ2-7; weak D call: TRBD2 (6 bases). The CDR3 runs 17 residues. V dropped 2 bases and J dropped 0 bases, with 17 bases sitting between them. The germline gives CDR1 SGHTA, CDR2 FQGNSA. CDR3 bases: TGTGCCAGCAGCTTAACAGTAGCGGCCCAGAGCTCCTACGAGCAGTACTTC. It encodes CASSLTVAAQSSYEQYF.

The gene calls are TRBV7-3 and TRBJ2-1, with D perhaps given as TRBD1 or TRBD2 (5 bases each). V lost 5 bases and J lost 9, with 17 bases in between. The CDR3 runs to 14 residues. From germline, CDR1 is SGHTA and CDR2 FQGTGA. The CDR3 protein is CASSPLVGAGEQFF. In DNA form, the CDR3 reads TGTGCCAGCAGCCCCCTGGTTGGGGCGGGTGAGCAGTTCTTC.

The chain combines TRBV15 with TRBJ2-3, with D perhaps matching TRBD1 or TRBD2 (6 bases each). The CDR3 is 15 amino acids. The V gene lost 1 base and the J gene lost 6 bases, with 14 bases spanning the gap. Germline V lookup: CDR1 LNHNV, CDR2 YYDKDF (reference sequence). In DNA form, the CDR3 reads TGTGCCACCAGCAGAGGTAGGGGGGCAGCCGATACGCAGTATTTT. Protein product: CATSRGRGAADTQYF.

J is TRBJ2-1 and V is TRBV11-2; 11 nucleotides agree with TRBD2. The V segment lost 2 bases and the J segment 7 bases; nucleotides outside the gene matches: 7. The CDR3 is 16 residues long. Germline V CDR1 and CDR2: SGHAT, FQNNGV. DNA for the CDR3: TGTGCCAGCAGCTTAATACTAGCGGGAGCTTTAAATGAGCAGTTCTTC. Residues: CASSLILAGALNEQFF.

This chain links TRBV20-1 with TRBJ2-5; D is uncertain. Germline CDR1 is DFQATT and CDR2 is SNEGSKA (reference sequence). The ends were cut back, 3 bases at V and 5 bases at J, with 16 bases in the middle. CDR3 length equals 14 residues. The CDR3 loop is CSASWSGLSETQYF. In DNA form, the CDR3 reads TGCAGTGCTAGTTGGTCCGGGTTATCCGAGACCCAGTACTTC.

This clonotype was counted only a few times. The V and J genes are TRBV5-1 and TRBJ2-1; 7 bases fit TRBD1. Trimming took 4 bases from V and 7 from J; bases not matched to a gene: 8. The CDR3 contains 14 residues. Germline lookup yields CDR1 SGHRS and CDR2 YFSETQ. CDR3 in amino acids: CASSEDRAANEQFF. In nucleotides, the CDR3 is TGCGCCAGCAGCGAAGACAGGGCAGCAAATGAGCAGTTCTTC.